This TCR beta chain was profiled in a study of blood T cell repertoires in COVID-19. About the research overall: Material from acute and convalescent COVID-19 was sourced from the United States, Italy and Spain. In each case, the material was cDNA or gDNA derived from T cells, B-cell-depleted T cells, or PBMCs.

This CDR3 region has 15 residues. Germline V gives CDR1 MGHRA, CDR2 YSYEKL. Trimming removed 2 bases from V and 5 bases from J; junction bases left unmatched: 9. The table lists this clone with a few counts. Per the original data handling: Estimation of nucleated cell counts relied on the amplification of reference gene primers. Repertoires were generated with immunoSEQ multiplex PCR, while TCRdb's copy carries only in-frame clones and drops some. The V and J calls and clone size are taken from that table; D and trimming were inferred from the DNA. Of 55,000 or so clones in the sample, about 88% were seen once.

Sequencing was carried out using peripheral blood. V gene TRBV4-1 combines with J gene TRBJ2-7, with 7 positions matching TRBD1. This clonotype was obtained from a man aged 55 to 70 with active COVID-19. CDR3 coding DNA: TGCGCCAGCAGCCAATTAAAGACAGGGACCCACGAGCAGTACTTC. Its protein product is CASSQLKTGTHEQYF.